This T cell receptor (beta chain) derives from a study of Ad26.COV2.S vaccination and SARS-CoV-2 variants. J was trimmed by 0 bases and V by 5 bases; bases with no gene match: 1. CDR3 length equals 14 residues. Per germline, CDR1 SGHNT and CDR2 YYREEE (reference sequence). Profiling relied on immunoSEQ multiplex PCR, and the TCRdb table lists in-frame clones only, not all of them. The sample records 380,000 or so clones, about 86% being singletons. As to treatment: roughly 18 received Ad26.COV2.S at low or high dose, single or two shots; several received placebo; per-sample allocation not given. The samples date from day 63 after the first vaccine or placebo injection.

The source material was peripheral blood, sampled in a trial of Ad26.COV2.S vaccine versus placebo. The chain links TRBV5-4 to TRBJ2-7, with 11 bases identical to TRBD2. This clonotype was sampled from a person between 18 and 65 years old who received the Ad26.COV2.S COVID-19 vaccine or a placebo. Here the CDR3 DNA reads TGTGCCAGCAGTGGGACTAGCGGCTCCTACGAGCAGTACTTC. Amino acid sequence: CASSGTSGSYEQYF.